This TCR beta chain appears in the sequencing data of a study of PD-1 blockade in mismatch repair-deficient tumors. Study details: Enrolled 2013-2016, patients had progressing, pretreated mismatch repair-deficient cancers of around 12 types.

Study conclusions and caveats: Rapid post-treatment expansion, then contraction, generally preceding radiologic response, marked tumor-resident clones.

Generated by immunoSEQ multiplex PCR, the TCRdb table keeps only in-frame clones and is missing some. Among about 38,000 clones, about four fifths were seen once, and the ten largest hold roughly 22%. Every patient had mismatch repair deficiency by PCR or immunohistochemistry. TCRs were sequenced from three patients responding to pembrolizumab. A word on this clone: The antigen remains unidentified.

The sequence was collected from an adult with mismatch repair-deficient cancer. This sample comprised peripheral blood, obtained 4 weeks after starting pembrolizumab.

This CDR3 is CASSGPTGGRDIQYF. In DNA, the CDR3 is TGTGCCAGCAGCGGACCCACAGGGGGGAGAGACATTCAGTACTTC. V is TRBV2 and J is TRBJ2-4; TRBD1 matches at 8 bases. Germline V gives CDR1 SNHLY, CDR2 FYNNEI. The V and J ends lost 6 bases and 8 bases, in that order; junction bases with no gene match: 12. The CDR3 consists of 15 residues.